This TCR beta chain was identified during a study of read filtering for tumor transcriptome and immune sequencing. Study outcomes and limitations: Sorted CD138-negative bone marrow cells were not purified T cells.

Molecular barcoded adaptors covering alpha/delta and beta/gamma chains were used on 400 to 450 ng RNA. TCRdb fed the reads into MiXCR, producing one record per CDR3 protein. The repertoire holds fewer than 50,000 distinct CDR3 sequences, with about 13% as singletons. This clonotype appeared many times. Its antigen is not known. Per germline, CDR1 SGHTA and CDR2 FQGTGA. This CDR3 contains 14 residues. V was clipped by 2 bases and J by 3 bases, with 10 bases between them. The chain recombines TRBV7-3 with TRBJ1-1, with D perhaps TRBD1 (5 bases). The TCR was taken from a donor over 35 with multiple myeloma. Specimen: a population of CD138-negative cells sorted from bone marrow. The CDR3 region has the DNA TGTGCCAGCAGCTTACGCGGGACCTACACTGAAGCTTTCTTT. This gives the protein CASSLRGTYTEAFF.